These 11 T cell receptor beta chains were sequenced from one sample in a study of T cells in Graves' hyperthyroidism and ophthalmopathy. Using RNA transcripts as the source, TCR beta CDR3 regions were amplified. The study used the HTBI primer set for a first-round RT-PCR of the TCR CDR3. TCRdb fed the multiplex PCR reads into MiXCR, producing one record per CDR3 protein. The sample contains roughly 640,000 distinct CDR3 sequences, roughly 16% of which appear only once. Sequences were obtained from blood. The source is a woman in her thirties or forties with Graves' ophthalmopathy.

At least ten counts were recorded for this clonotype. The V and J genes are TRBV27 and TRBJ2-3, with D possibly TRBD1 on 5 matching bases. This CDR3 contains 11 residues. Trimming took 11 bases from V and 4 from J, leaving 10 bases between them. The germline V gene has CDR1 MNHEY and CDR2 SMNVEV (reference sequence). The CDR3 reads CASGPPDTQYF. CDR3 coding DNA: TGTGCCTCAGGGCCGCCAGATACGCAGTATTTT.

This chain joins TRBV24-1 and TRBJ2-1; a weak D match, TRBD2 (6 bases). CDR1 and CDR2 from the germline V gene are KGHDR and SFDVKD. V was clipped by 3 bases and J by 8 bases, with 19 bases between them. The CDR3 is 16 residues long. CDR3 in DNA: TGTGCCACCAGTGATCTAAAACTAGCCGGGGTCGATGAGCAGTTCTTC. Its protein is CATSDLKLAGVDEQFF.

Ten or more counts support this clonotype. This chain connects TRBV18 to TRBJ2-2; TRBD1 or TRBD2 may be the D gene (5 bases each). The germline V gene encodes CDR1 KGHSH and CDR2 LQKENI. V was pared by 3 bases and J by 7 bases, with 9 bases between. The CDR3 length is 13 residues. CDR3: CASSPRDGGELFF. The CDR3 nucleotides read TGTGCCAGCTCACCGAGGGACGGCGGGGAGCTGTTTTTT.

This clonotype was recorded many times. The DNA for the CDR3 is TGTGCCAGCAGTTTATCGGGGCCAACCGAAGCTTTCTTT. Encoded protein: CASSLSGPTEAFF. The chain is built from TRBV28 and TRBJ1-1; weak D call: TRBD1 (5 bases). Between the trimmed V and J ends, which lost 1 base and 8 bases, there was a span of 11 bases. CDR1 MDHEN and CDR2 SYDVKM come from the germline V gene. The CDR3 has 13 residues.

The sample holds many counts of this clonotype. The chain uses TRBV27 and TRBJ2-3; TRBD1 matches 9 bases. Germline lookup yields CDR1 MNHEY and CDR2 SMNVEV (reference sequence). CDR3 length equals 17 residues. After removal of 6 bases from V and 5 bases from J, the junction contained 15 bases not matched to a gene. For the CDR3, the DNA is TGTGCCAGCAGAATGGGACCGGGACAGGGTTTTAGAGATACGCAGTATTTT. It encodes CASRMGPGQGFRDTQYF.

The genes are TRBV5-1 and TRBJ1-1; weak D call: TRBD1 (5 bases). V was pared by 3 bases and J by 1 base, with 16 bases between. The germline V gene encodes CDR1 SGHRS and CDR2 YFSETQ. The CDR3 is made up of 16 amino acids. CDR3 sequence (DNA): TGCGCCAGCAGCTACAACCCCGGGACCCCGAACACTGAAGCTTTCTTT. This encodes CASSYNPGTPNTEAFF.

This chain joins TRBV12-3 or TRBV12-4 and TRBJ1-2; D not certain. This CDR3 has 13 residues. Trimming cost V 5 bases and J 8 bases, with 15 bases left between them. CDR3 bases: TGTGCCAGCAGTCTCGGTAAATCGGGGGGCTACACCTTC. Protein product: CASSLGKSGGYTF.

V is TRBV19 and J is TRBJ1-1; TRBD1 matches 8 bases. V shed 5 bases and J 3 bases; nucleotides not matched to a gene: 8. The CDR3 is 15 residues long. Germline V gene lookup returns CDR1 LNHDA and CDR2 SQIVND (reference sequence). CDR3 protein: CASSGQGAAYTEAFF. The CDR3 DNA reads TGTGCCAGTAGTGGGCAGGGGGCAGCGTACACTGAAGCTTTCTTT. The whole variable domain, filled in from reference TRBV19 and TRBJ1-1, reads DGGITQSPKYLFRKEGQNVTLSCEQNLNHDAMYWYRQDPGQGLRLIYYSQIVNDFQKGDIAEGYSVSREKKESFPLTVTSAQKNPTAFYLCASSGQGAAYTEAFFGQGTRLTVV.

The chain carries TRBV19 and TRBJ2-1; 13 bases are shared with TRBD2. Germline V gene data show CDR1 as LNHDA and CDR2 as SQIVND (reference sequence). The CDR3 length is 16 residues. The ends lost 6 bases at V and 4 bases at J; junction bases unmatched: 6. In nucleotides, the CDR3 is TGTGCCAGTAGGATGACTAGCGGGGGGCTTTACAATGAGCAGTTCTTC. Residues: CASRMTSGGLYNEQFF.

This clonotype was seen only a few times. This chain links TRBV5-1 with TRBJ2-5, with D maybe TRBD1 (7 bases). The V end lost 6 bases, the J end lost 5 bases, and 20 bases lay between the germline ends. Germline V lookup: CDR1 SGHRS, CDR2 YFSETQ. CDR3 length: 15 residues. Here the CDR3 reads CASKGAGGTWETQYF. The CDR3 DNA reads TGCGCCAGCAAGGGGGCCGGCGGGACGTGGGAGACCCAGTACTTC.

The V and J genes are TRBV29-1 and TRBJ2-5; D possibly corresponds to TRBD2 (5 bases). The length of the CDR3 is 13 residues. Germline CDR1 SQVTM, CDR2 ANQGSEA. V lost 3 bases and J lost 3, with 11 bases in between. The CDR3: CSVERTREETQYF. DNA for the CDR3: TGCAGCGTTGAGAGAACTAGGGAAGAGACCCAGTACTTC.